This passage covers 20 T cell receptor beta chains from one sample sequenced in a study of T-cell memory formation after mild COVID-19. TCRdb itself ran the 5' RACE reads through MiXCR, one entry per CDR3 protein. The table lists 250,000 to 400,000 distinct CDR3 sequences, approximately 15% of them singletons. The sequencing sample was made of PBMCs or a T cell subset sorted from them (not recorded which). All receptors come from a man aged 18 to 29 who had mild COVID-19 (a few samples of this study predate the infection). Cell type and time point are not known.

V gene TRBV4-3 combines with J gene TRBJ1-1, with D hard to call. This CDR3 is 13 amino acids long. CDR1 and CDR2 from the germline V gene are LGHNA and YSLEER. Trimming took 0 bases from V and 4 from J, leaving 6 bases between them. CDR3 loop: CASSQDLGTEAFF. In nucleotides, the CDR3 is TGCGCCAGCAGCCAAGATCTTGGCACTGAAGCTTTCTTT.

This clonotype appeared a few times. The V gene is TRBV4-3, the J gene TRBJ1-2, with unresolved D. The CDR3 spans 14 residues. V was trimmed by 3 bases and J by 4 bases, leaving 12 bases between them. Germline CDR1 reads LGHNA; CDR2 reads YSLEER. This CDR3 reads CASSQAPGSYGYTF. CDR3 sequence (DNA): TGCGCCAGCAGCCAGGCTCCGGGAAGCTATGGCTACACCTTC.

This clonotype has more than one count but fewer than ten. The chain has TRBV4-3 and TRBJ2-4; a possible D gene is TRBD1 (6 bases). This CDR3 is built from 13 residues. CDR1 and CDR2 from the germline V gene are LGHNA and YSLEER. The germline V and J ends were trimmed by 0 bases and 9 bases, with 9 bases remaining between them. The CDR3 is CASSQDLGGIQYF. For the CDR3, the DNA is TGCGCCAGCAGCCAAGATCTAGGGGGCATTCAGTACTTC.

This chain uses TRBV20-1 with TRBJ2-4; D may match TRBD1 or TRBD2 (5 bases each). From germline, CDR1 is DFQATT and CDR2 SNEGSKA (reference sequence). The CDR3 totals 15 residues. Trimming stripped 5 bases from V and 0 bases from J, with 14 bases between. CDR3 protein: CSAGTGPLAKNIQYF. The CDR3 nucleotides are TGCAGTGCTGGGACGGGGCCCTTAGCCAAAAACATTCAGTACTTC.

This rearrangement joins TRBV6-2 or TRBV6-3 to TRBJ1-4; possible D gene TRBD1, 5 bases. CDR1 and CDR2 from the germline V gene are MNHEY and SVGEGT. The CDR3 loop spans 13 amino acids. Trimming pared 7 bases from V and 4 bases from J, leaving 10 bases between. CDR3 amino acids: CASTGTFNEKLFF. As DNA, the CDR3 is TGTGCCAGCACCGGGACCTTTAATGAAAAACTGTTTTTT.

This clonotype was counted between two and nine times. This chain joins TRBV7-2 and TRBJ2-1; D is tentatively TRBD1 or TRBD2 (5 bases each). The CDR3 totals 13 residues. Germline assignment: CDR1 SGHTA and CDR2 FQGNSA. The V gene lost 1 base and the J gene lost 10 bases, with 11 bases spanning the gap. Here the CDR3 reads CASSLGGVREQFF. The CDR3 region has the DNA TGTGCCAGCAGCTTAGGAGGGGTCAGGGAGCAGTTCTTC. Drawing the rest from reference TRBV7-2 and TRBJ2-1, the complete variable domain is GAGVSQSPSNKVTEKGKDVELRCDPISGHTALYWYRQSLGQGLEFLIYFQGNSAPDKSGLPSDRFSAERTGGSVSTLTIQRTQQEDSAVYLCASSLGGVREQFFGPGTRLTVL.

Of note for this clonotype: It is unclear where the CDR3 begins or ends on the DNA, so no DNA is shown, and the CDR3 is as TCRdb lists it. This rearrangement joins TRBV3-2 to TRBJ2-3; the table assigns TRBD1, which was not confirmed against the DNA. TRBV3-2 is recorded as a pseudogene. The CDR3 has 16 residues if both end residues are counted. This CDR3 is CASSQVAGGATDTQYF.

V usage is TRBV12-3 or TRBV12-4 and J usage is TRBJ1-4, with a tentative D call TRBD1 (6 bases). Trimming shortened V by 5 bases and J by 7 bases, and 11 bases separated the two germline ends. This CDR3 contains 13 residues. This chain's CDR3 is CASSRGGGEKLFF. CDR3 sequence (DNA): TGTGCCAGCAGTCGGGGGGGCGGTGAAAAACTGTTTTTT.

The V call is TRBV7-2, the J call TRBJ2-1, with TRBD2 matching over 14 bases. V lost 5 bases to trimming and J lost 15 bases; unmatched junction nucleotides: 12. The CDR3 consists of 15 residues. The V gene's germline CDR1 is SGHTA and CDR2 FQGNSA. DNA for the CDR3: TGTGCCAGCAGCCCCCCGGGACTAGCGGGGGACCGAGCGTTCTTC. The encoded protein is CASSPPGLAGDRAFF. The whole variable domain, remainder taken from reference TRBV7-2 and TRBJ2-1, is GAGVSQSPSNKVTEKGKDVELRCDPISGHTALYWYRQSLGQGLEFLIYFQGNSAPDKSGLPSDRFSAERTGGSVSTLTIQRTQQEDSAVYLCASSPPGLAGDRAFFGPGTRLTVL.

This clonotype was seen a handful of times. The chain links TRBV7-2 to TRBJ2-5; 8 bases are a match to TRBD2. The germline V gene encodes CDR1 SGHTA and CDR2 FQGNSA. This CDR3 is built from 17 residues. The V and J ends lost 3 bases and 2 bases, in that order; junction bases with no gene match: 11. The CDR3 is CASSFPGAGGLQETQYF. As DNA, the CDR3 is TGTGCCAGCAGCTTCCCCGGGGCGGGGGGATTACAAGAGACCCAGTACTTC.

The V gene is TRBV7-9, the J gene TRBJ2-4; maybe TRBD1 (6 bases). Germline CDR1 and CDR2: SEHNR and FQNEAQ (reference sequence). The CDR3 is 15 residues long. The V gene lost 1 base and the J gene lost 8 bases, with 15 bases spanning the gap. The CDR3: CASSLVGAGEDIQYF. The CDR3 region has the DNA TGTGCCAGCAGCTTAGTGGGGGCCGGAGAAGACATTCAGTACTTC.

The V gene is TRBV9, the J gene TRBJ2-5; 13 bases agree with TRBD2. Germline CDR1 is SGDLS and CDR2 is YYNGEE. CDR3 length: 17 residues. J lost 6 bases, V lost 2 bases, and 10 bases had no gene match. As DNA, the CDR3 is TGTGCCAGCAGCGTCGATTGGACTAGCGGGGGCACGAAGACCCAGTACTTC. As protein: CASSVDWTSGGTKTQYF.

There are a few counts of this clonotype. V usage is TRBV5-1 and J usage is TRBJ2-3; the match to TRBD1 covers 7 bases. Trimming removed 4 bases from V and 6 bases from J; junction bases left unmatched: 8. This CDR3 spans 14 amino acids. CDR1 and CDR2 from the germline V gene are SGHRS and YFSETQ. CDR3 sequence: CASSQGVIRDTQYF. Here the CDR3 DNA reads TGCGCCAGCAGCCAGGGGGTCATCAGGGATACGCAGTATTTT.

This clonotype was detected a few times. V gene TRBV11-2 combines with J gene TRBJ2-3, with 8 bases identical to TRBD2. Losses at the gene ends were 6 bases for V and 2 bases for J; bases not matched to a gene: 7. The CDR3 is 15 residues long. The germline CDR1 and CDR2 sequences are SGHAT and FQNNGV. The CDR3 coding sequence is TGTGCCAGCAGTCTCCAACTAGCGGTCACAGATACGCAGTATTTT. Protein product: CASSLQLAVTDTQYF.

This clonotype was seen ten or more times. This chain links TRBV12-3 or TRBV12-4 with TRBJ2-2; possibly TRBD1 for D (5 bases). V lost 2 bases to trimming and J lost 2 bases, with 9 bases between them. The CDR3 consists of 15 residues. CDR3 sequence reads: CASSLSQGNTGELFF. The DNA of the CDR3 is TGTGCCAGCAGTTTATCGCAGGGTAACACCGGGGAGCTGTTTTTT.

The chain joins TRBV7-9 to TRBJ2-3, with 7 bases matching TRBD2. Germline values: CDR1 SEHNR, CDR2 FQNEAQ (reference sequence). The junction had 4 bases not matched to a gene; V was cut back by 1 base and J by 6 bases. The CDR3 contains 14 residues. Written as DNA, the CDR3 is TGTGCCAGCAGCTTAGTGACTAGCTGGGATACGCAGTATTTT. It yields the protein CASSLVTSWDTQYF.

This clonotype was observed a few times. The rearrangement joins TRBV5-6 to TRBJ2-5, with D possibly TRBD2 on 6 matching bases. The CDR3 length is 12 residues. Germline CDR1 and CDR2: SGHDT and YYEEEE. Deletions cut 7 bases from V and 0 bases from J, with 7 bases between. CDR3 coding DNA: TGTGCCAGCGGGGAGGACCAAGAGACCCAGTACTTC. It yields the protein CASGEDQETQYF.

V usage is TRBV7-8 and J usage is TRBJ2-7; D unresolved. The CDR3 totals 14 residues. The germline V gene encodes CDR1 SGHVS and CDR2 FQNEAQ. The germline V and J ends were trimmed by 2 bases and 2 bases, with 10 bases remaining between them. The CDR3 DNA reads TGTGCCAGCAGCTTAAGTGACGCCACCTACGAGCAGTACGTC. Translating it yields CASSLSDATYEQYV.

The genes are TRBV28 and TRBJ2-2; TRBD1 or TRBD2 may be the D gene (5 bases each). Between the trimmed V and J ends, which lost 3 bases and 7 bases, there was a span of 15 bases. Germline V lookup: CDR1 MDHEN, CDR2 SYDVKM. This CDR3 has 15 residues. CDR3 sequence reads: CASSFRGLTLGELFF. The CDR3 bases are TGTGCCAGCAGTTTCCGGGGCCTGACCCTCGGGGAGCTGTTTTTT.

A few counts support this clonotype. In DNA, the CDR3 is TGCGCCAGCAGTGTACAGCGAGCGACAGATACGCAGTATTTT. Translating gives CASSVQRATDTQYF. This sequence joins TRBV10-2 and TRBJ2-3; D uncertain. Germline values: CDR1 WSHSY, CDR2 SAAADI. The CDR3 has 14 amino acids. The ends were cut back, 4 bases at V and 3 bases at J, with 11 bases in the middle.